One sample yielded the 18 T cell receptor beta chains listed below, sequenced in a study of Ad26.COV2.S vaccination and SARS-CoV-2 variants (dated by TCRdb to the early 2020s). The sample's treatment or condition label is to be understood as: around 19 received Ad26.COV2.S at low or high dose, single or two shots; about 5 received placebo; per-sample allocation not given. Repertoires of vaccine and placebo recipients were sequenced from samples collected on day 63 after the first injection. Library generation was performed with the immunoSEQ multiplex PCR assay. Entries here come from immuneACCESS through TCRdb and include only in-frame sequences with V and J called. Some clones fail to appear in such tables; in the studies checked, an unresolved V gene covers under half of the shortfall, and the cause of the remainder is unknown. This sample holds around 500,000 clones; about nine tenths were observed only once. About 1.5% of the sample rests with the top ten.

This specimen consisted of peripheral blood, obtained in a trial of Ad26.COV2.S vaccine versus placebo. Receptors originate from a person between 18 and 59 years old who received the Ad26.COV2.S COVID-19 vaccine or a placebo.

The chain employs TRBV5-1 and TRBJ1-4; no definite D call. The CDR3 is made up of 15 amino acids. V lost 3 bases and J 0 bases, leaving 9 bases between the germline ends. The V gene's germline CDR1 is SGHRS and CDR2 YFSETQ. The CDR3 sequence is CASSSYEATNEKLFF. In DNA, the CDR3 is TGCGCCAGCAGCTCATACGAGGCAACTAATGAAAAACTGTTTTTT.

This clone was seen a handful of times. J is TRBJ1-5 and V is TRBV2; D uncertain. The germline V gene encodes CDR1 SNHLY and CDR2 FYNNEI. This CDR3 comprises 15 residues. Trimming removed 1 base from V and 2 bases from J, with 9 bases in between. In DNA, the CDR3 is TGTGCCAGCAGTGAAGAGGTTCCTGGCAATCAGCCCCAGCATTTT. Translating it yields CASSEEVPGNQPQHF.

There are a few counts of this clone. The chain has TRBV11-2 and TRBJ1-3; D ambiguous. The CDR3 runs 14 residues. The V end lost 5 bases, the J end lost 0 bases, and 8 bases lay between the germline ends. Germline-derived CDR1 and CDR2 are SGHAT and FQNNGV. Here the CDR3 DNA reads TGTGCCAGCAGCCGGACGGACTCTGGAAACACCATATATTTT. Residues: CASSRTDSGNTIYF.

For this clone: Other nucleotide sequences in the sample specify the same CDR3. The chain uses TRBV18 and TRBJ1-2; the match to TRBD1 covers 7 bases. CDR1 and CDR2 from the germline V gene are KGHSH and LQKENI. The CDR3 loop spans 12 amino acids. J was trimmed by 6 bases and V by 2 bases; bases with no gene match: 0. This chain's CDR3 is CASSPDRDGYTF. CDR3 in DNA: TGTGCCAGCTCACCAGACAGGGATGGCTACACCTTC.

CDR3 residues: CASIGWNTEAFF. DNA of the CDR3: TGTGCCAGTATCGGATGGAACACTGAAGCTTTCTTT. The chain carries TRBV19 and TRBJ1-1; D is uncertain. This CDR3 comprises 12 residues. Germline-derived CDR1 and CDR2 are LNHDA and SQIVND (reference sequence). V lost 7 bases and J 1 base, leaving 7 bases between the germline ends.

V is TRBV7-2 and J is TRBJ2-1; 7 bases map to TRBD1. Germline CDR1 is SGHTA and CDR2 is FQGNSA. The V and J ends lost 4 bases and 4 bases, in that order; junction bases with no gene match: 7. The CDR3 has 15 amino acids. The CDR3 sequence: CASSSSGGQYNEQFF. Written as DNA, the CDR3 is TGTGCCAGCAGCTCTAGTGGGGGACAGTACAATGAGCAGTTCTTC.

DNA for the CDR3: TGTGCCAGCGAGGGGTACGATGAAAAACTGTTTTTT. Amino acid sequence: CASEGYDEKLFF. This sequence joins TRBV19 and TRBJ1-4, with a possible D match to TRBD1 (5 bases). CDR1 LNHDA and CDR2 SQIVND come from the germline V gene (reference sequence). Trimming left V 9 bases short and J 6 bases short, with 11 bases between. This CDR3 has 12 residues.

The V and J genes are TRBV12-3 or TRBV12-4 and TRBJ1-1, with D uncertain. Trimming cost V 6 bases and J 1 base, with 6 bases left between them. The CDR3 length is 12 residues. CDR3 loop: CASRPGNTEAFF. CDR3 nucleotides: TGTGCCAGCAGGCCAGGGAACACTGAAGCTTTCTTT.

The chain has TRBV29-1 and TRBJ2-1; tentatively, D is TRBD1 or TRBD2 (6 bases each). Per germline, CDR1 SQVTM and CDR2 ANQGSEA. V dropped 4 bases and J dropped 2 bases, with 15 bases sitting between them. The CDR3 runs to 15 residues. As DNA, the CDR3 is TGCAGCGTTGTCGCACGGCGGGACACCTACAATGAGCAGTTCTTC. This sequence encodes CSVVARRDTYNEQFF.

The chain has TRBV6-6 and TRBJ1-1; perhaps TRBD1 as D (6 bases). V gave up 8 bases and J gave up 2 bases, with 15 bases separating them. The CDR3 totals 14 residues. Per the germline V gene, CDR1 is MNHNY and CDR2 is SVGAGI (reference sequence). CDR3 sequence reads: CASWGARFNTEAFF. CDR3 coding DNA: TGTGCCAGCTGGGGGGCCAGATTCAACACTGAAGCTTTCTTT.

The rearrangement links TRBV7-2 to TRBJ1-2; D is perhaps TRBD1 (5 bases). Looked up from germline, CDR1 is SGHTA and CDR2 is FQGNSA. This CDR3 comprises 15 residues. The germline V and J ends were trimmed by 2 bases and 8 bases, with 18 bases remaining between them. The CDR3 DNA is TGTGCCAGCAGCTTATTCCAGGGATCCTCTGGCGGCTACACCTTC. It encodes CASSLFQGSSGGYTF.

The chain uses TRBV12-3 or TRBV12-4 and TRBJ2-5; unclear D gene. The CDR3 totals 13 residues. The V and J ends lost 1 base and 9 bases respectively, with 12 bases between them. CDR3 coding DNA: TGTGCCAGCAGTTTAGGGGCCCATGCGTCCCAGTACTTC. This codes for CASSLGAHASQYF.

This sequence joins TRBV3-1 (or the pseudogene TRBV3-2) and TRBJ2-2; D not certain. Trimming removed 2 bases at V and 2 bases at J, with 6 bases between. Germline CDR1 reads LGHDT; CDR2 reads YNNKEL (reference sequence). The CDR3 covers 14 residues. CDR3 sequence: CASSQSVNTGELFF. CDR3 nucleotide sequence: TGTGCCAGCAGCCAATCTGTAAACACCGGGGAGCTGTTTTTT.

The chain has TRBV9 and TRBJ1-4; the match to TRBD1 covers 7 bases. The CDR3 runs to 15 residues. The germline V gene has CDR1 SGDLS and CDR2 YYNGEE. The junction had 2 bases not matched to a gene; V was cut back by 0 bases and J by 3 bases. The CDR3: CASSVGGQPNEKLFF. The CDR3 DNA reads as TGTGCCAGCAGCGTAGGGGGACAGCCTAATGAAAAACTGTTTTTT. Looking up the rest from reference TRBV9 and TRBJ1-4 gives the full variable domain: DSGVTQTPKHLITATGQRVTLRCSPRSGDLSVYWYQQSLDQGLQFLIQYYNGEERAKGNILERFSAQQFPDLHSELNLSSLELGDSALYFCASSVGGQPNEKLFFGSGTQLSVL.

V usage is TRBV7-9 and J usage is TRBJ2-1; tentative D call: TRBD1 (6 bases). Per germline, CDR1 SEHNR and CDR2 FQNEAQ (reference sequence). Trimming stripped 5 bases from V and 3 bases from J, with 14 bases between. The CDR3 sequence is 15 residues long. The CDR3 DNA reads TGTGCCAGCAGCACCCGACAGGCCCTCTACAATGAGCAGTTCTTC. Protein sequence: CASSTRQALYNEQFF.

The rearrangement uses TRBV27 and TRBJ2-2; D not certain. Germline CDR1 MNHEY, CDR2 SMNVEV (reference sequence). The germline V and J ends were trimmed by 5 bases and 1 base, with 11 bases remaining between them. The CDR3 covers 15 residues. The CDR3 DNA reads TGTGCCAGCAGTCCCAACCCCCTGAACACCGGGGAGCTGTTTTTT. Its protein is CASSPNPLNTGELFF.

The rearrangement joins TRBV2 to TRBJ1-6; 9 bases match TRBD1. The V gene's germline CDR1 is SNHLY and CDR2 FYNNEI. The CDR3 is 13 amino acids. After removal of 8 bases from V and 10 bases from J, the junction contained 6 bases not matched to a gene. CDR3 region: CASGGQGESPLHF. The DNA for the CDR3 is TGTGCCAGCGGGGGACAGGGTGAATCACCCCTCCACTTT.

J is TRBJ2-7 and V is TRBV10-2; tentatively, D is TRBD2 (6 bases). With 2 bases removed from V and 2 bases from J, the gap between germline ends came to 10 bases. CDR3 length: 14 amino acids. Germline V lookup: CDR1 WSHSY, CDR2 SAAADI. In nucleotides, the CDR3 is TGCGCCAGCAGTGAGCGACTAGTTCCCTACGAGCAGTACTTC. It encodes CASSERLVPYEQYF.